This is a list of T cell receptor beta chains from one sample in a study of shared clonotypes between healthy human individuals. The assay was immunoSEQ multiplex PCR, and TCRdb's table has in-frame clones only and misses some. The table has 400,000 to 500,000 clones, 76% seen once. The material sequenced was PBMCs. Receptor source: a woman between 40 and 50 years old in good health. Some clones in this sample may be carry-over from other donors' samples. Each CDR3 is given with its conserved first and last residue. D genes are given only for firm matches. Size values are once, few and many counts, or a class for expanded clones, and some rows have none.

cdr3_aa	cdr3_nt	d_call	clone_size	v_call	j_call
CSVEDSSGPDTQYF	TGCAGCGTTGAAGATTCCAGCGGTCCAGATACGCAGTATTTT	.	once	TRBV29-1	TRBJ2-3
CASSFTGNYGYTF	TGTGCCAGCAGTTTCACAGGGAACTATGGCTACACCTTC	.	few	TRBV27	TRBJ1-2
CASSFLLADTYNEQFF	TGTGCCAGCAGTTTCTTACTAGCGGATACCTACAATGAGCAGTTCTTC	TRBD2	.	TRBV28	TRBJ2-1
CASSLASGDEQFF	TGCGCCAGCAGCTTGGCCTCTGGGGATGAGCAGTTCTTC	.	.	TRBV5-1	TRBJ2-1
CASSRDRGLYEQYF	TGTGCCAGCAGCAGGGACAGGGGCTTGTACGAACAGTACTTC	TRBD1	.	TRBV6-5	TRBJ2-7
CASSRGTYTDTQYF	TGCGCCAGCAGCCGCGGGACTTATACAGATACGCAGTATTTT	.	few	TRBV4-1	TRBJ2-3
CASSSAGGGSETQYF	TGCGCCAGCAGCTCCGCTGGAGGGGGCTCGGAGACCCAGTACTTC	.	.	TRBV5-1	TRBJ2-5
CAAPRTGISYEQYF	TGCGCCGCACCCAGGACAGGGATCTCCTACGAGCAGTACTTC	TRBD1	few	TRBV30	TRBJ2-7
CASSLGYLSTDTQYF	TGTGCCAGCAGCTTGGGCTACCTTTCGACAGATACGCAGTATTTT	.	.	TRBV7-3	TRBJ2-3
CASSLGVITGELFF	TGTGCCAGCAGCTTAGGGGTAATCACCGGGGAGCTGTTTTTT	.	.	TRBV7-8	TRBJ2-2
CATSSNFNEQFF	TGTGCCACCAGCAGCAACTTCAATGAGCAGTTCTTC	.	.	TRBV15	TRBJ2-1
CAWSVPGTGGSPLHF	TGTGCCTGGAGTGTACCTGGGACAGGGGGTTCACCCCTCCACTTT	TRBD1	.	TRBV30	TRBJ1-6
CASSEADGVPYEQYF	TGTGCCAGCAGTGAAGCGGACGGGGTCCCCTACGAGCAGTACTTC	.	.	TRBV6-1	TRBJ2-7
CASSESWGPTEAFF	TGTGCCAGCAGCGAAAGCTGGGGACCCACTGAAGCTTTCTTT	.	.	TRBV7-9	TRBJ1-1
CATSRDRGLYEQYF	TGTGCCACCAGTCGGGACAGGGGTTTGTACGAGCAGTACTTC	TRBD1	.	TRBV15	TRBJ2-7
CASTRRGGNTGELFF	TGTGCCAGCACCCGAAGGGGGGGGAACACCGGGGAGCTGTTTTTT	.	.	TRBV6-1	TRBJ2-2
CASSPGSVFYHEANVLTF	TGTGCCAGCAGCCCCGGATCCGTGTTTTATCACGAGGCCAACGTCCTGACTTTC	.	.	TRBV27	TRBJ2-6
CASTADRAGNTIYF	TGTGCCAGTACCGCCGACAGGGCTGGAAACACCATATATTTT	TRBD1	.	TRBV19	TRBJ1-3
CSVVVDEQYF	TGCAGCGTTGTGGTGGACGAGCAGTACTTC	.	.	TRBV29-1	TRBJ2-7
CASRTGNEQFF	TGTGCCAGCAGGACCGGGAATGAGCAGTTCTTC	.	.	TRBV6-1	TRBJ2-1
CASSPQTGAEAFF	TGTGCCAGCTCACCCCAGACAGGGGCTGAAGCTTTCTTT	TRBD1	.	TRBV18	TRBJ1-1
CASSYLAGRNEQFF	TGTGCCAGTAGTTACCTAGCGGGCCGAAATGAGCAGTTCTTC	TRBD2	.	TRBV19	TRBJ2-1
CASSLSGGRALRGYTF	TGTGCCAGCAGTTTATCCGGGGGTAGGGCGCTTCGGGGCTACACCTTC	.	.	TRBV28	TRBJ1-2
CASSFQGAVVGNYGYTF	TGTGCCAGCAGTTTTCAGGGGGCAGTTGTCGGAAACTATGGCTACACCTTC	TRBD1	.	TRBV28	TRBJ1-2
CASSPPNYDEQFF	TGCGCCAGCAGCCCTCCGAACTACGATGAGCAGTTCTTC	.	.	TRBV5-1	TRBJ2-1
CAISEWSERNTGELFF	TGTGCCATCAGTGAGTGGAGTGAGAGGAACACCGGGGAGCTGTTTTTT	.	.	TRBV6-1	TRBJ2-2
CSVGGVQETQYF	TGCAGCGTCGGGGGGGTTCAAGAGACCCAGTACTTC	TRBD2	.	TRBV29-1	TRBJ2-5
CASARERGHFEAFF	TGTGCCAGCGCCCGCGAGCGGGGGCACTTCGAAGCTTTCTTT	.	many	TRBV7-9	TRBJ1-1
CASSQLPETQYF	TGTGCCAGCAGCCAATTACCCGAGACCCAGTACTTC	.	.	TRBV2	TRBJ2-5
CASSLVSGSKNIQYF	TGCGCCAGCAGCTTGGTGTCGGGGTCCAAAAACATTCAGTACTTC	.	.	TRBV5-1	TRBJ2-4
CASSLGTGPDTQYF	TGTGCCAGCAGCCTCGGGACAGGGCCAGATACGCAGTATTTT	TRBD1	.	TRBV7-2	TRBJ2-3
CASSLSGAGGRKETQYF	TGTGCCAGCAGTTTATCGGGGGCAGGGGGGCGCAAAGAGACCCAGTACTTC	.	.	TRBV27	TRBJ2-5
CASSLTPQISEGVYGYTF	TGTGCCAGCAGTTTAACCCCCCAGATCTCCGAAGGGGTCTATGGCTACACCTTC	.	few	TRBV28	TRBJ1-2
CASSLRGMSSYEQYF	TGTGCCAGCAGCTTGAGAGGAATGAGCTCCTACGAGCAGTACTTC	.	.	TRBV7-2	TRBJ2-7
CASSDRWGSDEQYF	TGTGCCAGCAGTGACCGGTGGGGCAGCGACGAGCAGTACTTC	.	many	TRBV6-5	TRBJ2-7
CATSRGYEQYF	TGTGCCACCAGCAGAGGCTACGAGCAGTACTTC	.	.	TRBV15	TRBJ2-7
CASSLRPSGNTIYF	TGTGCCAGCAGCTTAAGGCCCTCTGGAAACACCATATATTTT	.	.	TRBV7-3	TRBJ1-3
CASSQARGPTYEQYF	TGTGCCAGCAGCCAAGCCAGGGGGCCCACCTACGAGCAGTACTTC	TRBD1	once	TRBV4-2	TRBJ2-7
CASSPGQGASGYTF	TGTGCCAGTAGCCCGGGACAGGGGGCCTCTGGCTACACCTTC	TRBD1	.	TRBV19	TRBJ1-2
CASGMREGWIGYTF	TGTGCCAGCGGCATGAGAGAAGGGTGGATTGGCTACACCTTC	.	.	TRBV21-1	TRBJ1-2
CASSVWVSSYEQYF	TGTGCCAGCAGTGTATGGGTTAGCTCCTACGAGCAGTACTTC	.	.	TRBV6-1	TRBJ2-7
CASSSQGNTEAFF	TGTGCCAGCAGCTCCCAGGGGAACACTGAAGCTTTCTTT	.	few	TRBV7-3	TRBJ1-1
CSVSPGYTF	TGCAGCGTTTCTCCAGGCTACACCTTC	.	.	TRBV29-1	TRBJ1-2
CASRTGQGSGANVLTF	TGTGCCAGCAGAACCGGACAGGGCTCTGGGGCCAACGTCCTGACTTTC	TRBD1	.	TRBV7-8	TRBJ2-6
CASSPGGRLGTDTQYF	TGCGCCAGCAGTCCCGGCGGTAGGTTGGGTACAGATACGCAGTATTTT	.	.	TRBV5-1	TRBJ2-3
CASSPTGTLRADTQYF	TGTGCCAGCAGCCCAACCGGGACTCTAAGGGCAGATACGCAGTATTTT	.	.	TRBV7-9	TRBJ2-3
CASSIPADGGGTQYF	TGTGCCAGTAGTATACCAGCGGACGGGGGCGGTACGCAGTATTTT	.	.	TRBV19	TRBJ2-3
CASSPLGQTENTEAFF	TGTGCCAGCAGTCCCCTGGGACAGACAGAGAACACTGAAGCTTTCTTT	TRBD1	.	TRBV27	TRBJ1-1
CASSYSPGSSGNTIYF	TGTGCCAGCAGTTACTCGCCCGGGAGCTCTGGAAACACCATATATTTT	.	.	TRBV6-5	TRBJ1-3
CAWSVGRGSRQPQHF	TGTGCCTGGAGTGTAGGTCGCGGATCCAGACAGCCCCAGCATTTT	.	.	TRBV30	TRBJ1-5